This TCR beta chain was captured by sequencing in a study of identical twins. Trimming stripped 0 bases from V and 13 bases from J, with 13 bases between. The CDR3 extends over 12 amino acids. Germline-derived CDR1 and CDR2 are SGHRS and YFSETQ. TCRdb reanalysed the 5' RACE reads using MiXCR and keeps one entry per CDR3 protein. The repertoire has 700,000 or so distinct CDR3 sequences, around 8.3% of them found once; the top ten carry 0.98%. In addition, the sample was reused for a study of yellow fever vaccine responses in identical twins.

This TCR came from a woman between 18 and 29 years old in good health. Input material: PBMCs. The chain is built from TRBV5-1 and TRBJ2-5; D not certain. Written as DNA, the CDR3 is TGCGCCAGCAGCTTGGACCCAAGGTTCCCGTACTTC. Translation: CASSLDPRFPYF.